The next 3 T cell receptor beta chains were all read from a single sample in a study of esophageal squamous cell carcinoma tumors. PCR used a TCR alpha or TCR beta constant-region primer with a P20EA primer, then nested PCR with CA2 or CB2. Unbiased adaptor ligation RT-PCR amplified the TCR genes, and a polyT18-containing BSL-18E primer primed reverse transcription. One entry per CDR3 protein, called by TCRdb with MiXCR from the 5' RACE reads. The table includes thousands of distinct CDR3 sequences, roughly 23% detected once. The source material was tumor tissue. Every receptor here comes from a man aged 45 to 79 with esophageal squamous cell carcinoma.

This clonotype was seen a few times. This chain connects TRBV29-1 to TRBJ2-3; TRBD1 aligns across 7 bases. CDR1 is SQVTM, CDR2 ANQGSEA, per germline. The CDR3 totals 13 residues. V dropped 3 bases and J dropped 5; count of bases not matched to a gene: 5. The CDR3 spells CSVDGQAVDTQYF. Here the CDR3 DNA reads TGCAGCGTTGACGGACAGGCGGTAGATACGCAGTATTTT.

In its sample, this clonotype was seen a few times. V gene TRBV10-3 combines with J gene TRBJ2-1, with 12 bases identical to TRBD2. This CDR3 comprises 15 residues. CDR1 and CDR2 (germline): ENHRY, SYGVKD. Trimming at V came to 2 bases and at J to 6 bases, leaving 2 bases not matched to a gene. Here the CDR3 reads CAISEASGRANEQFF. The CDR3 nucleotides are TGTGCCATCAGTGAGGCTAGCGGGAGGGCCAATGAGCAGTTCTTC.

V is TRBV5-8 and J is TRBJ1-2, with D possibly matching TRBD1 (5 bases). The CDR3 runs 15 residues. Germline CDR1 SGHTS, CDR2 YDEGEE. With 0 bases removed from V and 3 bases from J, the gap between germline ends came to 12 bases. This CDR3 reads CASSLAPGPDYGYTF. Here the CDR3 DNA reads TGTGCCAGCAGCTTGGCTCCAGGGCCGGACTATGGCTACACCTTC.